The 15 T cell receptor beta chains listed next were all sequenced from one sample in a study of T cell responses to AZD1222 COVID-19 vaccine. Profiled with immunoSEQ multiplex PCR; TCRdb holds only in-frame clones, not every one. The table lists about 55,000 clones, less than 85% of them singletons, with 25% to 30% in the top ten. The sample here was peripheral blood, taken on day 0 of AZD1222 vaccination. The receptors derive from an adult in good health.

CDR3 in DNA: TGTGCCACCAGCAGAGTTGTCGGTGCCGGGGAGCTGTTTTTT. Protein product: CATSRVVGAGELFF. V gene TRBV15 combines with J gene TRBJ2-2; D is ambiguous. This CDR3 spans 14 amino acids. Germline CDR1 and CDR2: LNHNV and YYDKDF (reference sequence). The ends were cut back, 1 base at V and 6 bases at J, with 9 bases in the middle.

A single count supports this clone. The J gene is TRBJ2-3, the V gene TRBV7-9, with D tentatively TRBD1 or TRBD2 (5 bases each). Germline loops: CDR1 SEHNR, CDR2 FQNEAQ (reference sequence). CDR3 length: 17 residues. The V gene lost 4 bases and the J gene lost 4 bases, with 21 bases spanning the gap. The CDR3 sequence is CASSSTPGLLRADTQYF. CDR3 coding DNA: TGTGCCAGCAGCTCGACTCCGGGGCTCCTCCGGGCAGATACGCAGTATTTT.

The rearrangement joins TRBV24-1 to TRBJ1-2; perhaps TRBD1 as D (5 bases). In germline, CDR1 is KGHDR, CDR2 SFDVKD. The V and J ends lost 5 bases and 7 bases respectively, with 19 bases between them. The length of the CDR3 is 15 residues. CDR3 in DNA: TGTGCCACCAGTGGTACGACCGGGGGGTTAAGTGGCTACACCTTC. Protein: CATSGTTGGLSGYTF.

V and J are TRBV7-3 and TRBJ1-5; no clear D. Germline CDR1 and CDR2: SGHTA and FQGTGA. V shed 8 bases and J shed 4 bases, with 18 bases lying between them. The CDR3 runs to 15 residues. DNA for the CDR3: TGTGCCAGCGGAGGTGCTTGGTGGGGTAATCAGCCCCAGCATTTT. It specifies CASGGAWWGNQPQHF.

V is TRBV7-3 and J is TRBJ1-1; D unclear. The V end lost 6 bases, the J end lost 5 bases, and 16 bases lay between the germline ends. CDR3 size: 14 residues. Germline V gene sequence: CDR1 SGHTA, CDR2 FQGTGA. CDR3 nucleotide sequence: TGTGCCAGCAGTCCGCCCGGGCCGGTAACTGAAGCTTTCTTT. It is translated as CASSPPGPVTEAFF. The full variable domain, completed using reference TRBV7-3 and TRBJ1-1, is GAGVSQTPSNKVTEKGKYVELRCDPISGHTALYWYRQSLGQGPEFLIYFQGTGAADDSGLPNDRFFAVRPEGSVSTLKIQRTERGDSAVYLCASSPPGPVTEAFFGQGTRLTVV.

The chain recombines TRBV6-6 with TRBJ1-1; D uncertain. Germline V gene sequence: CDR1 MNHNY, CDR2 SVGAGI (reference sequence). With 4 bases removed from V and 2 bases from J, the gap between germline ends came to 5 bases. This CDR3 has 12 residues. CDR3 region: CASSLTNTEAFF. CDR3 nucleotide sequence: TGTGCCAGCAGTTTAACTAACACTGAAGCTTTCTTT.

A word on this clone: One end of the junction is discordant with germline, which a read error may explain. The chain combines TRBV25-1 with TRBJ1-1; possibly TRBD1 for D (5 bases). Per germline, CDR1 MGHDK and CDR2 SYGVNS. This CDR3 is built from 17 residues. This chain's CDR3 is CASSDWGEDSLNSEAFF. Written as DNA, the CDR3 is TGTGCCAGCAGTGACTGGGGAGAAGACAGCTTGAACAGTGAAGCTTTCTTT.

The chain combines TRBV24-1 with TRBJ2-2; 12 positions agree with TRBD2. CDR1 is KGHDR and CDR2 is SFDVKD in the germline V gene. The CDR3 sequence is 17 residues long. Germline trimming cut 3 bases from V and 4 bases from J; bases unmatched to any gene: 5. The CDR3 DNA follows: TGTGCCACCAGTGATAGGGCTAGCGGGAGGGTCACCGGGGAGCTGTTTTTT. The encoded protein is CATSDRASGRVTGELFF.

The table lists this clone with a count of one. The CDR3 DNA follows: TGCGCCAGCAGCCACCTAGCGGGCGAAGAGACCCAGTACTTC. Encoded protein: CASSHLAGEETQYF. The rearrangement links TRBV4-3 to TRBJ2-5, with TRBD2 identical over 8 bases. V shed 3 bases, J shed 3 bases, and the junction held 3 bases outside the gene matches. Germline assignment: CDR1 LGHNA and CDR2 YSLEER. The CDR3 sequence is 14 residues long.

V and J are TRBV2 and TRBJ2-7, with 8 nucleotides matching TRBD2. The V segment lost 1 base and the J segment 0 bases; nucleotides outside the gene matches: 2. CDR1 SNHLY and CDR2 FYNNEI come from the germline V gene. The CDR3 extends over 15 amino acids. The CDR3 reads CASSEGSGVSYEQYF. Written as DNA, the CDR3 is TGTGCCAGCAGTGAAGGTAGCGGGGTCTCCTACGAGCAGTACTTC. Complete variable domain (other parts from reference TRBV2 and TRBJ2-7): EPEVTQTPSHQVTQMGQEVILRCVPISNHLYFYWYRQILGQKVEFLVSFYNNEISEKSEIFDDQFSVERPDGSNFTLKIRSTKLEDSAMYFCASSEGSGVSYEQYFGPGTRLTVT.

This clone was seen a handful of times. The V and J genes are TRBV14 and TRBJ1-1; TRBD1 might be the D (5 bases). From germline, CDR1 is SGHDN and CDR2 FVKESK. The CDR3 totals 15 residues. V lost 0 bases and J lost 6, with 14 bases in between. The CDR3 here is CASSQDWGGWAEAFF. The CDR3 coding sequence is TGTGCCAGCAGCCAAGACTGGGGCGGATGGGCTGAAGCTTTCTTT.

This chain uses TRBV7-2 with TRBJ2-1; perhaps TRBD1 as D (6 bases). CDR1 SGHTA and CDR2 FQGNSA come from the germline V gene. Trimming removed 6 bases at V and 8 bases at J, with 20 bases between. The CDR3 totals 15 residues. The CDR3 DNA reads TGTGCCAGCAGGAGTGGCCAGGGGATCCCCGATGAGCAGTTCTTC. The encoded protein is CASRSGQGIPDEQFF.

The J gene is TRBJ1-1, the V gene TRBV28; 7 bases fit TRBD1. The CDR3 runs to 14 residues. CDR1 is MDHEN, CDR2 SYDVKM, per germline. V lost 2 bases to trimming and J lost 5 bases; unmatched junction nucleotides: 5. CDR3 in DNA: TGTGCCAGCAGTTTAAGACAGGGCGGAACTGAAGCTTTCTTT. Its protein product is CASSLRQGGTEAFF.

For the CDR3, the DNA is TGTGCCAGCAGCTTGTCTAGCGGAGCATACAATGAGCAGTTCTTC. Amino acid sequence: CASSLSSGAYNEQFF. V gene TRBV5-6 combines with J gene TRBJ2-1; TRBD2 aligns across 7 bases. Germline-derived CDR1 and CDR2 are SGHDT and YYEEEE. The V segment lost 1 base and the J segment 4 bases; nucleotides outside the gene matches: 5. The CDR3 loop spans 15 amino acids.

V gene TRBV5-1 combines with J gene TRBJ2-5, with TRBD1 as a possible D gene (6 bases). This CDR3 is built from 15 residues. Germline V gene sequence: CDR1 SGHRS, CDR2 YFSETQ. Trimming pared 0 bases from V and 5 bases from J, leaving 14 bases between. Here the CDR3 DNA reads TGCGCCAGCAGCTTGGGGTTGGGGGCGGAGGAGACCCAGTACTTC. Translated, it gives CASSLGLGAEETQYF.